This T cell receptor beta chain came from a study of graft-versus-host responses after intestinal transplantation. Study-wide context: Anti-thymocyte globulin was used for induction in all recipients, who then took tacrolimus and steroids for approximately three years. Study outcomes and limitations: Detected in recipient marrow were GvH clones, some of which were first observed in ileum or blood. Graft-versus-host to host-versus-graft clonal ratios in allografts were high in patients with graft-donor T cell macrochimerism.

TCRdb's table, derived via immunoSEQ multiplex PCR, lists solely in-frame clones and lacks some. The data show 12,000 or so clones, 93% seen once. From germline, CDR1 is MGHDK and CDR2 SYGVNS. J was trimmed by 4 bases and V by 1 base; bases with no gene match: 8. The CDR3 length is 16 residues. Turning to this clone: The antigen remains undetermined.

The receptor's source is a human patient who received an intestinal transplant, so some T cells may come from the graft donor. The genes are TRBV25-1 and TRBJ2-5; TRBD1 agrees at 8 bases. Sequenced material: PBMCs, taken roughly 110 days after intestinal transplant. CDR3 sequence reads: CASSEFSGQGRETQYF. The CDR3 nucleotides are TGTGCCAGCAGTGAATTTAGCGGACAGGGAAGAGAGACCCAGTACTTC.